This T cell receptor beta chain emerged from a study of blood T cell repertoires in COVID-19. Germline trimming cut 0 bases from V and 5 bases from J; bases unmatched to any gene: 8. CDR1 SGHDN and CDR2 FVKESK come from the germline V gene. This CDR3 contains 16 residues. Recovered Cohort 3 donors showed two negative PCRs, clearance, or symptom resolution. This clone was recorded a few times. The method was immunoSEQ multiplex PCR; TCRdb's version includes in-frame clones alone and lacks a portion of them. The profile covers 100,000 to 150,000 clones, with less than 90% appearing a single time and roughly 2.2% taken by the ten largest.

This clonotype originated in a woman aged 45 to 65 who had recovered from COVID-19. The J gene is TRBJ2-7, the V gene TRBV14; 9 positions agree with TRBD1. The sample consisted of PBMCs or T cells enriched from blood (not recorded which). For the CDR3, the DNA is TGTGCCAGCAGCCAAGATCGAGGGACAGGGTCCAACGAGCAGTACTTC. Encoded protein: CASSQDRGTGSNEQYF.